This T cell receptor beta chain was identified in a study of T cell responses to AZD1222 COVID-19 vaccine. The length of the CDR3 is 12 residues. CDR1 GTSNPN and CDR2 SVGIG come from the germline V gene (reference sequence). V was clipped by 7 bases and J by 8 bases; unmatched bases: 6. Produced via immunoSEQ multiplex PCR; TCRdb's table is partial and in-frame only. The table shows approximately 150,000 clones, with around 90% occurring only once. The TCR comes from an adult who received the AZD1222 COVID-19 vaccine. Source: peripheral blood, taken 28 days after the second AZD1222 dose. The gene calls are TRBV30 and TRBJ1-4, with 8 bases matching TRBD1. CDR3 DNA sequence: TGTGCCTTCGACAGGGGCGGCGAAAAACTGTTTTTT. Residues: CAFDRGGEKLFF.